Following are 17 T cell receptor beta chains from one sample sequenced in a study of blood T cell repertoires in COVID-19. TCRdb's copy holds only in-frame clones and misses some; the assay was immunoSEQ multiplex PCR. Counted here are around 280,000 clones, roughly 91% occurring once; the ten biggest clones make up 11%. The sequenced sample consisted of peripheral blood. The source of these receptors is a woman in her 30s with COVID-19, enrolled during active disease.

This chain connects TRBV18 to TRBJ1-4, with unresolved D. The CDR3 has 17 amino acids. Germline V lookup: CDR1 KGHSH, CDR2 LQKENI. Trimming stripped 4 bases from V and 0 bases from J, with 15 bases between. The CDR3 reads CASSLDRGATTNEKLFF. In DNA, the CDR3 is TGTGCCAGCTCACTTGACCGGGGAGCTACAACTAATGAAAAACTGTTTTTT. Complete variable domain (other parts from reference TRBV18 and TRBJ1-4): NAGVMQNPRHLVRRRGQEARLRCSPMKGHSHVYWYRQLPEEGLKFMVYLQKENIIDESGMPKERFSAEFPKEGPSILRIQQVVRGDSAAYFCASSLDRGATTNEKLFFGSGTQLSVL.

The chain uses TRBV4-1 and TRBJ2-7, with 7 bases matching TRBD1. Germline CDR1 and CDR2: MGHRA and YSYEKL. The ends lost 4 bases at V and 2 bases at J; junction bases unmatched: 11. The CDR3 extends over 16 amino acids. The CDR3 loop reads CASSRTGVGHTYEQYF. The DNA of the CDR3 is TGCGCCAGCAGCCGCACAGGGGTGGGACATACCTACGAGCAGTACTTC.

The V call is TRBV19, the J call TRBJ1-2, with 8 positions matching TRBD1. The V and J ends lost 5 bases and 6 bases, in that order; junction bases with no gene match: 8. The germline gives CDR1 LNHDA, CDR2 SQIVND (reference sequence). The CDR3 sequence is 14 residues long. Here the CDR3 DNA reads TGTGCCAGTAGTGTGGCAGGGGGCGTAGATGGCTACACCTTC. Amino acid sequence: CASSVAGGVDGYTF. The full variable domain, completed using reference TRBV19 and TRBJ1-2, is DGGITQSPKYLFRKEGQNVTLSCEQNLNHDAMYWYRQDPGQGLRLIYYSQIVNDFQKGDIAEGYSVSREKKESFPLTVTSAQKNPTAFYLCASSVAGGVDGYTFGSGTRLTVV.

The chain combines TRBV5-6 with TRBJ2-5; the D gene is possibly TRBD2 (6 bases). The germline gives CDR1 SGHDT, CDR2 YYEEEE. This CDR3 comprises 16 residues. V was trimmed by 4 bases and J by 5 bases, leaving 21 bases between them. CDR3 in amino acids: CASSEGLGTLVETQYF. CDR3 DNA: TGTGCCAGCAGCGAAGGGCTCGGGACTCTCGTCGAGACCCAGTACTTC.

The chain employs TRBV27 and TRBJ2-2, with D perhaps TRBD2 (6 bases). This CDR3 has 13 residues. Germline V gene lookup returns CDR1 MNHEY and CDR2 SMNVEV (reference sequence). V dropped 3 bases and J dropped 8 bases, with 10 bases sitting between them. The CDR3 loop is CASSLGGSGELFF. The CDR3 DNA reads TGTGCCAGCAGTTTGGGGGGATCGGGGGAGCTGTTTTTT.

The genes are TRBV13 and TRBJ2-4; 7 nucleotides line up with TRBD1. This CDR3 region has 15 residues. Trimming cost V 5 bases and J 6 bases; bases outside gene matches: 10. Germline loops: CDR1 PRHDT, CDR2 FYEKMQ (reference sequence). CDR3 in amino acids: CASSPSGDSRNIQYF. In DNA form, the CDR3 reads TGTGCCAGCAGCCCTTCCGGGGACAGTCGAAACATTCAGTACTTC.

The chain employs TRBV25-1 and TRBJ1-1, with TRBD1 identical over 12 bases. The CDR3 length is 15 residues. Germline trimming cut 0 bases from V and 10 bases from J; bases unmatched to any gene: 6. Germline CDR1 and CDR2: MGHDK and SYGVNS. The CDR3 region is CASSEYGTGGRGAFF. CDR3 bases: TGTGCCAGCAGTGAATATGGGACAGGGGGCAGGGGAGCTTTCTTT. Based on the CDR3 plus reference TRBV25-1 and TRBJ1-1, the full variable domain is EADIYQTPRYLVIGTGKKITLECSQTMGHDKMYWYQQDPGMELHLIHYSYGVNSTEKGDLSSESTVSRIRTEHFPLTLESARPSHTSQYLCASSEYGTGGRGAFFGQGTRLTVV.

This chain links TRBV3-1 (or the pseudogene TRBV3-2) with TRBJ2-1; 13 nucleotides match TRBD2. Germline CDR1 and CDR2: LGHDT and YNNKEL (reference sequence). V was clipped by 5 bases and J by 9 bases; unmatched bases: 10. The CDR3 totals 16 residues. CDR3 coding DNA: TGTGCCAGCAGCTGGGGACTAGCGGGGCTTGGGGGTGAGCAGTTCTTC. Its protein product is CASSWGLAGLGGEQFF.

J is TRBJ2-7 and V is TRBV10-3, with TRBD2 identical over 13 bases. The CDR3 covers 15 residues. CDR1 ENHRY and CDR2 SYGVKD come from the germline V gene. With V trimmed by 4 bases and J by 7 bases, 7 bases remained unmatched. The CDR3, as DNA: TGTGCCATCAGTGCACTAGCGGGGGGGCCCAGGGAGCAGTACTTC. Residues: CAISALAGGPREQYF.

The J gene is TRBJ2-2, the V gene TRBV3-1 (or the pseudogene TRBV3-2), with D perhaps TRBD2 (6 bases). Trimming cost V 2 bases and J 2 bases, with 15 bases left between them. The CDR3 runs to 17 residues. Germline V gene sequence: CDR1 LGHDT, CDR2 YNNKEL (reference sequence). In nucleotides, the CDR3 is TGTGCCAGCAGCCAAACCCGTGGGACTTCCAACACCGGGGAGCTGTTTTTT. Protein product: CASSQTRGTSNTGELFF.

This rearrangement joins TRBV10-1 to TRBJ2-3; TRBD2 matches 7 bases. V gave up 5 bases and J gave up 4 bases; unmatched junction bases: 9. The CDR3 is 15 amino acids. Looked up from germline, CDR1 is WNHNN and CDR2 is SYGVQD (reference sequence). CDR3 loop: CASSKLAPDADTQYF. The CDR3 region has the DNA TGCGCCAGCAGTAAACTAGCGCCGGACGCAGATACGCAGTATTTT.

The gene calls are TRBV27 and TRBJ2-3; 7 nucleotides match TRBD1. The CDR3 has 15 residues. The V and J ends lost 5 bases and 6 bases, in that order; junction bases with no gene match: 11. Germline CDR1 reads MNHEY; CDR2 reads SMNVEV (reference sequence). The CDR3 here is CASSSQQAQGDTQYF. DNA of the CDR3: TGTGCCAGCAGTAGTCAACAGGCACAGGGGGATACGCAGTATTTT.

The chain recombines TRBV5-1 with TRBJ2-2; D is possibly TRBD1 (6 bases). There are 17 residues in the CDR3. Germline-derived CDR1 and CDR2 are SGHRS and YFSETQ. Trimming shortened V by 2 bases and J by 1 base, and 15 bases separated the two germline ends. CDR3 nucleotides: TGCGCCAGCAGCTTTGGTTTTGGGACAAAGAACACCGGGGAGCTGTTTTTT. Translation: CASSFGFGTKNTGELFF.

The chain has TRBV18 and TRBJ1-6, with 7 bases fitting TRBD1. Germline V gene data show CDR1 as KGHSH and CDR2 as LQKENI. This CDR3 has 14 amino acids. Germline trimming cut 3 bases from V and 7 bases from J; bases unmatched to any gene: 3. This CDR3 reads CASSPLGQNSPLHF. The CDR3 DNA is TGTGCCAGCTCACCCCTGGGACAGAATTCACCCCTCCACTTT.

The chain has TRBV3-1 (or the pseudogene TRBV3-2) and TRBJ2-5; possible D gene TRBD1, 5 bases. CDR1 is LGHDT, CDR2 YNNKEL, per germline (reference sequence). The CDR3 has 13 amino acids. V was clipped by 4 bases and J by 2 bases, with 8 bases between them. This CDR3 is CASSRQNQETQYF. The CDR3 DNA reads TGTGCCAGCAGCCGACAGAATCAAGAGACCCAGTACTTC.

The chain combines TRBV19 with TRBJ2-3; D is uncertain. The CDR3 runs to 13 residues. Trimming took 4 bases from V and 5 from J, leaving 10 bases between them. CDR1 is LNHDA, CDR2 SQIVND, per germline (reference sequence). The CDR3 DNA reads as TGTGCCAGTAGTACCCTAATAGTAGATACGCAGTATTTT. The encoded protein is CASSTLIVDTQYF.

The CDR3 region has the DNA TGTGCCAGTAGCACCTGGGACAGGACATCTAACACTGAAGCTTTCTTT. Translation gives CASSTWDRTSNTEAFF. The gene calls are TRBV19 and TRBJ1-1; 8 bases map to TRBD1. V lost 6 bases and J lost 2; bases outside the gene matches: 11. This CDR3 has 16 residues. The germline V gene encodes CDR1 LNHDA and CDR2 SQIVND (reference sequence).